The present entry profiles one TCR beta chain with its context. Its target is not known. This specimen comes from a study of long-term antiretroviral therapy in people with HIV. Study results and caveats: An increase in diversity followed ART, yet levels stayed below transplant donor controls. On ART adherence, viral resistance or therapy changes, no data were available. Clones that expanded before ART (that is, prior to treatment) dominated the repertoire at all time points. Blood specimens, gathered between the mid-2000s and the late 2010s, were possibly obtained under older ART regimens.

Samples were assayed with immunoSEQ v3.0 at survey level. Profiling relied on immunoSEQ multiplex PCR, and the TCRdb table lists in-frame clones only, not all of them. The data show over 8,500 clones, less than 80% seen once. The CDR3 is made up of 13 amino acids. V lost 0 bases to trimming and J lost 12 bases, with 12 bases between them. Germline values: CDR1 LGHNA, CDR2 YNFKEQ. This chain uses TRBV4-2 with TRBJ2-1; perhaps TRBD1 as D (6 bases). Here the sequenced sample was unsorted PBMCs, taken at the start of antiretroviral therapy, before treatment. The TCR sequence derives from a young man with HIV. The CDR3 spells CASSQEDRQMQFF. The CDR3 DNA reads as TGTGCCAGCAGCCAAGAGGACAGACAAATGCAGTTCTTC.